The 6 T cell receptor beta chains reported below all come from one sample, sequenced in a study of identical twins. Each CDR3 protein gets one entry after TCRdb re-called the 5' RACE reads with MiXCR. The repertoire holds about 890,000 distinct CDR3 sequences, with over 9% as singletons. These same data were also listed under a study on yellow fever vaccine responses in identical twins.

Sequences were obtained from PBMCs. These receptors were taken from a woman between 18 and 30 years old in good health.

This clonotype appeared many times. The genes are TRBV12-3 or TRBV12-4 and TRBJ1-5; D uncertain. The V and J ends lost 2 bases and 6 bases respectively, with 20 bases between them. There are 17 residues in the CDR3. In DNA form, the CDR3 reads TGTGCCAGCAGTTTATCACCTACCGAGGCTAGCGGTCAGCCCCAGCATTTT. The encoded protein is CASSLSPTEASGQPQHF.

This clonotype appeared a few times. The V call is TRBV5-1, the J call TRBJ2-3, with D possibly matching TRBD1 (7 bases). The CDR3 is 16 residues long. V shed 3 bases and J shed 0 bases, with 14 bases lying between them. Germline V gives CDR1 SGHRS, CDR2 YFSETQ. The CDR3 nucleotides read TGCGCCAGCAGCTCGGAGGGACAGACTAGCACAGATACGCAGTATTTT. This codes for CASSSEGQTSTDTQYF.

The count of this clonotype is one. The chain uses TRBV2 and TRBJ1-4; weak D call: TRBD1 (5 bases). From germline, CDR1 is SNHLY and CDR2 FYNNEI. V shed 6 bases and J shed 6 bases, with 11 bases lying between them. The CDR3 totals 13 residues. The CDR3 region is CASRTENYEKLFF. CDR3 in DNA: TGTGCCAGCAGGACAGAAAATTATGAAAAACTGTTTTTT.

The table lists this clonotype with many counts. This sequence joins TRBV4-1 and TRBJ2-7; 7 positions agree with TRBD1. Germline V lookup: CDR1 MGHRA, CDR2 YSYEKL. The CDR3 length is 15 residues. Trimming removed 4 bases from V and 3 bases from J; junction bases left unmatched: 9. The CDR3 spells CASSPGTANDYEQYF. For the CDR3, the DNA is TGCGCCAGCAGCCCTGGGACAGCAAATGACTACGAGCAGTACTTC.

There are a few counts of this clonotype. This chain joins TRBV5-1 and TRBJ2-5; a possible D gene is TRBD1 (6 bases). The CDR3 has 16 residues. Trimming took off 4 bases at V and 0 bases at J, with 16 bases between the two ends. Germline V gene data show CDR1 as SGHRS and CDR2 as YFSETQ. The CDR3 loop is CASSGTGTSYQETQYF. The CDR3 nucleotides are TGCGCCAGCAGCGGGACCGGGACATCGTACCAAGAGACCCAGTACTTC.

This clonotype was found a few times. The chain couples TRBV15 to TRBJ2-3; TRBD2 agrees at 10 bases. The germline V gene encodes CDR1 LNHNV and CDR2 YYDKDF (reference sequence). The CDR3 totals 14 residues. The junction had 3 bases not matched to a gene; V was cut back by 6 bases and J by 3 bases. CDR3 in DNA: TGTGCCACCAGTTTAGCGGGAGGAACAGATACGCAGTATTTT. Translation: CATSLAGGTDTQYF.